These T cell receptor beta chains were read from a single sample in a study of regulatory dendritic cells for organ transplantation. Method: immunoSEQ multiplex PCR; TCRdb's copy keeps in-frame clones and lacks some. This sample yields under 35,000 clones, of which about 89% are seen a single time; under 0.075% belongs to the top ten. Specimen: naive CD4+ T cells from blood. Receptor source: a human donor in good health. Each CDR3 is given with its conserved first and last residue. Each record gives: D gene, J gene, clone size, V gene, CDR3 protein, CDR3 DNA. A D gene is named only where the DNA matches it firmly. Clone size is shown for a subset of rows, as once, few, many or a class of expanded clone.

>TRBD1|TRBJ2-5|-|TRBV5-8
CASSLPGQSGWIQYF
TGTGCCAGCAGCTTGCCGGGACAGTCAGGATGGATCCAGTACTTC
>-|TRBJ2-3|-|TRBV25-1
CASSELPTDTDTQYF
TGTGCCAGCAGTGAACTACCGACGGACACAGATACGCAGTATTTT
>-|TRBJ2-7|once|TRBV19
CASSILPRTGKAYEQYF
TGTGCCAGTAGTATTCTCCCCCGAACCGGGAAGGCCTACGAGCAGTACTTC
>-|TRBJ1-4|-|TRBV19
CASSPGPNEKLFF
TGTGCCAGTAGTCCCGGGCCCAATGAAAAACTGTTTTTT
>-|TRBJ1-2|-|TRBV7-2
CASSETVYDYTF
TGTGCCAGCAGCGAGACAGTTTATGACTACACCTTC
>TRBD2|TRBJ2-1|-|TRBV5-4
CASSPSTSVSYNEQFF
TGTGCCAGCAGCCCCTCCACTAGCGTCTCCTACAATGAGCAGTTCTTC
>TRBD1|TRBJ2-7|-|TRBV18
CASSTYTGTAPYEQYF
TGTGCCAGCTCAACTTATACCGGGACAGCCCCCTACGAGCAGTACTTC
>-|TRBJ2-1|-|TRBV7-2
CASSWTAAVGGNEQFF
TGTGCCAGCAGCTGGACAGCGGCAGTCGGTGGCAATGAGCAGTTCTTC
>TRBD1|TRBJ1-2|-|TRBV30
CAWSDLGQGAGGYTF
TGTGCCTGGAGTGACCTGGGACAGGGTGCCGGAGGCTACACCTTC
>-|TRBJ1-4|-|TRBV11-2
CASSQDSYNEKLFF
TGTGCCAGCAGCCAGGACAGTTATAATGAAAAACTGTTTTTT
>-|TRBJ2-3|-|TRBV19
CASSRTDTQYF
TGTGCCAGTAGTAGGACAGATACGCAGTATTTT
>-|TRBJ1-3|-|TRBV5-4
CASSSTGTGNTIYF
TGTGCCAGCAGCTCCACAGGTACTGGAAACACCATATATTTT
>-|TRBJ1-4|-|TRBV21-1
CASSIRRYKVHNEKLFF
TGTGCCAGCAGCATTAGGCGCTACAAGGTGCATAATGAAAAACTGTTTTTT
>-|TRBJ2-3|-|TRBV7-2
CASSSQGDTQYF
TGTGCCAGCAGCTCTCAGGGAGATACGCAGTATTTT
>TRBD2|TRBJ2-1|-|TRBV6-5
CASSYKSGTSLLEQFF
TGTGCCAGCAGTTACAAGTCCGGGACTAGTCTTCTGGAGCAGTTCTTC
>-|TRBJ2-5|-|TRBV4-2
CASSPSGSGPLGWETQYF
TGTGCCAGCAGCCCGTCGGGGAGCGGGCCTCTCGGGTGGGAGACCCAGTACTTC
>-|TRBJ1-2|-|TRBV19
CASSIVGHPNYGYTF
TGTGCCAGTAGTATAGTGGGACATCCGAACTATGGCTACACCTTC
>TRBD1|TRBJ1-2|-|TRBV10-2
CASSDRVLGYGYTF
TGCGCCAGCAGCGACAGGGTGTTAGGCTATGGCTACACCTTC
>-|TRBJ1-6|-|TRBV7-6
CASSLAGPTISYNSPLHF
TGTGCCAGCAGCTTGGCGGGTCCCACAATCTCCTATAATTCACCCCTCCACTTT
>-|TRBJ2-2|-|TRBV19
CAVADGSGQGNSGELFF
TGTGCCGTTGCCGACGGTTCGGGGCAGGGGAACTCCGGGGAGCTGTTTTTT
>-|TRBJ2-1|-|TRBV9
CASSPRVRDEQFF
TGTGCCAGCAGCCCTCGCGTACGGGATGAGCAGTTCTTC
>-|TRBJ1-5|-|TRBV30
CAWSGQNNQPQHF
TGTGCCTGGAGTGGACAGAACAATCAGCCCCAGCATTTT
>-|TRBJ2-3|-|TRBV29-1
CSVIGADTQYF
TGCAGCGTTATCGGGGCAGATACGCAGTATTTT
>TRBD1|TRBJ2-7|-|TRBV5-4
CASSPAGQGVNEQYF
TGTGCCAGCAGCCCGGCCGGACAGGGGGTCAACGAGCAGTACTTC
>TRBD2|TRBJ2-1|-|TRBV27
CASSWTSTGNEQFF
TGTGCCAGCAGTTGGACTAGCACAGGGAATGAGCAGTTCTTC
>-|TRBJ1-1|few|TRBV2
CASSVHRVNTEAFF
TGTGCCAGCAGTGTACACAGGGTGAACACTGAAGCTTTCTTT
>-|TRBJ2-7|-|TRBV6-5
CASSRRGLDEQYF
TGTGCCAGCAGTCGGCGGGGGCTGGACGAGCAGTACTTC